This T cell receptor beta chain was identified in a study of T cell repertoires in cytomegalovirus infection. Turning to the study itself: Recently identified HLA-C-restricted CMV epitopes were used, and well-studied HLA-B-restricted CMV epitopes were used as well. General study findings and limits: It was HLA-C-restricted CMV-specific TCR beta clonotypes that dominated the response ex vivo.

MiXCR, run by TCRdb on the reads, gives a single entry per CDR3 protein. The top ten hold around 15% of the sample, which has roughly 920,000 distinct CDR3 sequences, approximately 31% seen once. The table lists this clonotype with many counts. Its antigen remains unidentified. The clonotype comes from a human donor in good health (CMV status not recorded). Some clones in this sample may be carry-over from other donors' samples. The sample was cultured CD8+ T cells from PBMCs, taken from culture after CMV antigen stimulation.

CDR3 sequence: CASSSRGAGELFF. The CDR3 DNA follows: TGTGCCAGCAGCTCCCGGGGGGCCGGGGAGCTGTTTTTT. The chain carries TRBV7-4 and TRBJ2-2, with 7 bases matching TRBD2. CDR3 length equals 13 residues. In germline, CDR1 is SGHVT, CDR2 SQSDAQ. V was pared by 4 bases and J by 6 bases, with 2 bases of the junction left unmatched.